The 11 T cell receptor beta chains given below trace back to one sample, sequenced in a study of blood T cells in healthy people across ages. For the second PCR, which ran for roughly 6 to 12 cycles, a sample-barcoded 5' primer and a J-beta primer mix were used. TCRdb called the 5' RACE reads again in MiXCR, with one record for every CDR3 protein. The data show just under 900,000 distinct CDR3 sequences, around 26% seen once. Sequencing was carried out using blood. These receptors were collected from an elderly woman in good health.

In the case of this clonotype: Being one base from a much bigger clone, this may be a read error. The J gene is TRBJ2-1, the V gene TRBV18; 9 bases line up with TRBD1. The CDR3 totals 16 residues. Germline V gene lookup returns CDR1 KGHSH and CDR2 LQKENI. The CDR3 here is CASSPNRDREANKQFF. The CDR3 bases are TGTGCCAGCTCACCGAATCGGGACAGGGAGGCCAATAAGCAGTTCTTC.

This clonotype was found many times. This chain connects TRBV24-1 to TRBJ2-3, with D maybe TRBD1 (6 bases). V lost 1 base to trimming and J lost 2 bases, with 9 bases between them. Germline CDR1 reads KGHDR; CDR2 reads SFDVKD. The CDR3 has 15 residues. The CDR3 coding sequence is TGTGCCACCAGTGATTTTGACAGGACCACAGATACGCAGTATTTT. This translates into CATSDFDRTTDTQYF.

This chain connects TRBV20-1 to TRBJ2-5, with 9 positions matching TRBD2. This CDR3 is built from 14 residues. Germline-derived CDR1 and CDR2 are DFQATT and SNEGSKA (reference sequence). The V gene end was trimmed by 6 bases and the J gene end by 6 bases; junction bases not matched to a gene: 11. The CDR3 nucleotides read TGCAGTGCGCACCTAGCGGGGATTCAAAAGACCCAGTACTTC. This gives the protein CSAHLAGIQKTQYF.

The V gene is TRBV5-1, the J gene TRBJ2-7; TRBD2 matches 7 bases. The V segment lost 0 bases and the J segment 10 bases; nucleotides outside the gene matches: 13. The CDR3 sequence is 15 residues long. Germline V gives CDR1 SGHRS, CDR2 YFSETQ. The CDR3 region is CASSLAGGTQEAQYF. CDR3 nucleotide sequence: TGCGCCAGCAGCTTGGCGGGGGGAACCCAAGAGGCCCAGTACTTC.

The chain carries TRBV7-9 and TRBJ2-3; TRBD2 agrees at 7 bases. The junction had 11 bases not matched to a gene; V was cut back by 10 bases and J by 4 bases. CDR1 is SEHNR, CDR2 FQNEAQ, per germline (reference sequence). The CDR3 consists of 14 residues. CDR3 residues: CAIPRLARSDTQYF. CDR3 nucleotides: TGTGCCATTCCCCGACTAGCAAGGTCAGATACGCAGTATTTT. The entire variable domain, with the rest obtained from reference TRBV7-9 and TRBJ2-3, is as follows: DTGVSQNPRHKITKRGQNVTFRCDPISEHNRLYWYRQTLGQGPEFLTYFQNEAQLEKSRLLSDRFSAERPKGSFSTLEIQRTEQGDSAMYLCAIPRLARSDTQYFGPGTRLTVL.

Points on this clonotype: A much larger clone is a single base away; this may be a read error. The chain employs TRBV24-1 and TRBJ2-7; no definite D call. The length of the CDR3 is 13 residues. Germline CDR1 reads KGHDR; CDR2 reads SFDVKD. The V and J ends lost 3 bases and 7 bases respectively, with 12 bases between them. The DNA of the CDR3 is TGTGCCACCAGTGATGGTAGCTACAATGAGCAGTACTTC. Translated, it gives CATSDGSYNEQYF.

This clonotype was seen ten or more times. This chain joins TRBV20-1 and TRBJ1-2; D unclear. CDR3 length: 14 amino acids. Germline V gives CDR1 DFQATT, CDR2 SNEGSKA (reference sequence). Between the trimmed V and J ends, which lost 4 bases and 4 bases, there was a span of 16 bases. The CDR3 reads CSATDTLVGYGYTF. The CDR3, as DNA: TGCAGTGCTACCGACACTCTTGTCGGCTATGGCTACACCTTC.

The chain is built from TRBV2 and TRBJ2-7; tentatively, D is TRBD1 (6 bases). The CDR3 spans 16 residues. Per germline, CDR1 SNHLY and CDR2 FYNNEI. V lost 6 bases, J lost 6 bases, and 24 bases lay in between. For the CDR3, the DNA is TGTGCCAGCAGAAAGGGGGAAATAGGCAGGGGCAGCGAGCAGTACTTC. Its protein is CASRKGEIGRGSEQYF.

The V call is TRBV29-1, the J call TRBJ1-1; D is unresolved. CDR3 length: 12 amino acids. V gave up 3 bases and J gave up 7 bases, with 12 bases separating them. Germline V gene lookup returns CDR1 SQVTM and CDR2 ANQGSEA. Written as DNA, the CDR3 is TGCAGCGTTGAGATAGGGTTAGGTGAAGCTTTCTTT. Translated: CSVEIGLGEAFF.

This clonotype was seen a few times. This rearrangement joins TRBV12-3 or TRBV12-4 to TRBJ2-5; 12 bases match TRBD2. CDR3 length: 16 residues. The junction had 12 bases not matched to a gene; V was cut back by 8 bases and J by 5 bases. The DNA for the CDR3 is TGTGCCAGCCCCCAGCCGGGGCTAGCGGGGGGGGAGACCCAGTACTTC. Its translation: CASPQPGLAGGETQYF.

This clonotype was counted many times. The rearrangement joins TRBV6-5 to TRBJ2-3, with D perhaps matching TRBD2 (6 bases). The CDR3 extends over 13 amino acids. The V gene's germline CDR1 is MNHEY and CDR2 SVGAGI. V was cut by 7 bases and J by 2 bases, with 10 bases left in between. The CDR3 nucleotides are TGTGCCAGCATGGAGGGGAACACAGATACGCAGTATTTT. Protein product: CASMEGNTDTQYF.